These 30 T cell receptor beta chains were all obtained from the same sample, sequenced in a study of technical replicates of blood from a few donors. Here immunoSEQ multiplex PCR was the method, and the copy in TCRdb shows in-frame clones only, minus some. Among 55,000 to 75,000 clones, roughly 95% were seen once, and the ten largest hold around 2.9%. Sequences were obtained from PBMCs. These receptor sequences come from a human donor in good health. Some clones in this sample may be carry-over from other donors' samples.

V gene TRBV5-1 combines with J gene TRBJ1-1; D call uncertain. Trimming cost V 3 bases and J 0 bases, with 9 bases left between them. From germline, CDR1 is SGHRS and CDR2 YFSETQ. This CDR3 contains 14 residues. CDR3 loop: CASSSGEMNTEAFF. The CDR3 nucleotides are TGCGCCAGCAGCTCCGGGGAAATGAACACTGAAGCTTTCTTT.

The chain recombines TRBV18 with TRBJ2-3; 14 positions match TRBD2. The CDR3 contains 17 residues. Unmatched junction bases numbered 6, after V lost 3 bases and J lost 4 bases. The germline gives CDR1 KGHSH, CDR2 LQKENI. In DNA form, the CDR3 reads TGTGCCAGCTCACCCGGACTAGCGGGGGGTCGGGCAGATACGCAGTATTTT. This sequence encodes CASSPGLAGGRADTQYF.

The chain combines TRBV6-4 with TRBJ1-1; TRBD1 matches at 7 bases. The CDR3 is made up of 17 amino acids. Germline V gene data show CDR1 as MRHNA and CDR2 as SNTAGT. J was trimmed by 6 bases and V by 4 bases; bases with no gene match: 17. CDR3 nucleotides: TGTGCCAGCAGTGCCCTGCTCGTCTCAGGGGGGTGTCCTGAAGCTTTCTTT. Its translation is CASSALLVSGGCPEAFF.

This chain uses TRBV18 with TRBJ2-5; 8 bases are shared with TRBD2. The germline CDR1 and CDR2 sequences are KGHSH and LQKENI. The length of the CDR3 is 14 residues. J gave up 7 bases and V 3 bases, and 7 bases lay outside the gene matches. Here the CDR3 reads CASSPGLRGGTQYF. The DNA of the CDR3 is TGTGCCAGCTCACCGGGACTTCGGGGGGGGACCCAGTACTTC. Filled out from reference TRBV18 and TRBJ2-5, the complete variable domain reads NAGVMQNPRHLVRRRGQEARLRCSPMKGHSHVYWYRQLPEEGLKFMVYLQKENIIDESGMPKERFSAEFPKEGPSILRIQQVVRGDSAAYFCASSPGLRGGTQYFGPGTRLLVL.

The chain is built from TRBV7-2 and TRBJ2-1, with D tentatively TRBD1 (5 bases). The germline V and J ends were trimmed by 3 bases and 9 bases, with 12 bases remaining between them. This CDR3 comprises 13 residues. Germline V gives CDR1 SGHTA, CDR2 FQGNSA. CDR3 nucleotide sequence: TGTGCCAGCAGCTTGATAGGGGCTAGTGAGCAGTTCTTC. It specifies CASSLIGASEQFF.

The genes are TRBV30 and TRBJ2-7, with D possibly being TRBD1 (5 bases). The V end was cut by 1 base, the J end by 5 bases, with 6 bases between. The V gene's germline CDR1 is GTSNPN and CDR2 SVGIG (reference sequence). The CDR3 contains 11 residues. The DNA of the CDR3 is TGTGCCTGGAGTGGCAGGGACGAGCAGTACTTC. Translation gives CAWSGRDEQYF.

The V call is TRBV20-1, the J call TRBJ1-2; D may be TRBD1 (5 bases). The germline gives CDR1 DFQATT, CDR2 SNEGSKA (reference sequence). This CDR3 spans 11 amino acids. V was shortened by 5 bases and J by 6 bases, with 10 bases between the two germline ends. The DNA for the CDR3 is TGCAGTGCTTTGACAGTGAATGGCTACACCTTC. Translated, it gives CSALTVNGYTF.

The chain couples TRBV19 to TRBJ1-5, with 8 bases that match TRBD1. Germline values: CDR1 LNHDA, CDR2 SQIVND (reference sequence). Unmatched junction bases numbered 6, after V lost 5 bases and J lost 9 bases. This CDR3 comprises 13 residues. The CDR3 loop is CASSPDRGRPQHF. In DNA form, the CDR3 reads TGTGCCAGTAGTCCCGACAGGGGAAGGCCCCAGCATTTT.

This chain uses TRBV7-3 with TRBJ2-2; TRBD1 is a possible D gene (5 bases). V was pared by 5 bases and J by 1 base, with 8 bases between. The CDR3 totals 14 residues. In germline, CDR1 is SGHTA, CDR2 FQGTGA. CDR3 sequence reads: CASSQQGNTGELFF. As DNA, the CDR3 is TGTGCCAGCAGCCAGCAGGGGAACACCGGGGAGCTGTTTTTT.

This clone was seen a single time. The chain couples TRBV6-1 to TRBJ1-2; 7 nucleotides align to TRBD1. Germline V lookup: CDR1 MNHNS, CDR2 SASEGT. The CDR3 loop spans 12 amino acids. The J segment lost 5 bases and the V segment lost 4 bases, leaving 1 base of the junction unmatched. Written as DNA, the CDR3 is TGTGCCAGCAGTGGGGACAGATATGGCTACACCTTC. This codes for CASSGDRYGYTF.

This chain uses TRBV7-9 with TRBJ1-2, with D unclear. V gave up 5 bases and J gave up 4 bases, with 14 bases separating them. CDR1 is SEHNR, CDR2 FQNEAQ, per germline (reference sequence). The CDR3 has 14 residues. CDR3 protein: CASSLAGLAYGYTF. CDR3 coding DNA: TGTGCCAGCAGCCTGGCCGGGTTGGCCTATGGCTACACCTTC.

The V call is TRBV7-9, the J call TRBJ2-5; TRBD2 matches 14 bases. The CDR3 contains 16 residues. In germline, CDR1 is SEHNR, CDR2 FQNEAQ (reference sequence). V shed 4 bases, J shed 5 bases, and the junction held 6 bases outside the gene matches. CDR3 DNA sequence: TGTGCCAGCAGCTCGCGGACTAGCGGGGGGCTGGAGACCCAGTACTTC. It codes for CASSSRTSGGLETQYF.

This chain links TRBV9 with TRBJ2-1, with 10 bases fitting TRBD1. CDR3 length: 15 residues. V was pared by 3 bases and J by 4 bases, with 4 bases of the junction left unmatched. Per germline, CDR1 SGDLS and CDR2 YYNGEE. CDR3: CASSARDRGYNEQFF. For the CDR3, the DNA is TGTGCCAGCAGCGCCCGGGACAGGGGTTACAATGAGCAGTTCTTC.

The chain combines TRBV7-9 with TRBJ1-1; possibly TRBD1 for D (6 bases). Trimming took off 1 base at V and 5 bases at J, with 11 bases between the two ends. The germline gives CDR1 SEHNR, CDR2 FQNEAQ (reference sequence). The CDR3 sequence is 14 residues long. This chain's CDR3 is CASSLVQGSTEAFF. The CDR3, as DNA: TGTGCCAGCAGCTTAGTACAGGGAAGTACTGAAGCTTTCTTT.

The rearrangement joins TRBV21-1 to TRBJ2-2; the tabulated D call, TRBD1, remains unverified against the DNA. TRBV21-1 is a recognized pseudogene. The CDR3 extends over 14 amino acids. The CDR3 sequence is CASSFTGNTGELFF. CDR3 sequence (DNA): TGTGCCAGCAGCTTTACAGGCAACACCGGGGAGCTGTTTTTT.

The genes are TRBV5-1 and TRBJ1-4, with 8 bases matching TRBD1. V dropped 4 bases and J dropped 7; count of bases not matched to a gene: 3. This CDR3 comprises 13 residues. Germline CDR1 is SGHRS and CDR2 is YFSETQ. The CDR3 protein is CASSKGTGEKLFF. CDR3 sequence (DNA): TGCGCCAGCAGCAAAGGGACAGGTGAAAAACTGTTTTTT.

The V and J genes are TRBV4-3 and TRBJ2-5; tentatively, D is TRBD1 (6 bases). V was clipped by 1 base and J by 5 bases, with 23 bases between them. The CDR3 consists of 18 residues. In germline, CDR1 is LGHNA, CDR2 YSLEER. This chain's CDR3 is CASSQGTDYTSPRETQYF. The CDR3 nucleotides read TGCGCCAGCAGCCAAGGGACAGACTATACCTCGCCCAGGGAGACCCAGTACTTC.

The V and J genes are TRBV29-1 and TRBJ1-4, with TRBD1 identical over 8 bases. Germline assignment: CDR1 SQVTM and CDR2 ANQGSEA. CDR3 length: 13 amino acids. J lost 8 bases, V lost 7 bases, and 9 bases had no gene match. The CDR3 coding sequence is TGCAGCGGGGGCGGGACAGGAGGGGAAAAACTGTTTTTT. Translating it yields CSGGGTGGEKLFF.

The chain couples TRBV4-3 to TRBJ2-2; TRBD2 agrees at 11 bases. Germline V CDR1 and CDR2: LGHNA, YSLEER. The CDR3 runs 18 residues. The trim removed 8 bases at V and 5 bases at J, leaving 16 bases unmatched. The CDR3 sequence: CASQTRSSGRMETGELFF. The CDR3 region has the DNA TGCGCCAGCCAAACACGATCTAGCGGGAGGATGGAAACCGGGGAGCTGTTTTTT.

The V gene is TRBV29-1, the J gene TRBJ2-1; 15 bases align to TRBD2. Germline values: CDR1 SQVTM, CDR2 ANQGSEA. The junction had 9 bases not matched to a gene; V was cut back by 8 bases and J by 10 bases. This CDR3 region has 14 residues. As DNA, the CDR3 is TGCAGCCCCCGGACTAGCGGGAGGGTGTGGGAGCAGTTCTTC. The encoded protein is CSPRTSGRVWEQFF.

In regard to this clone: One end of the junction does not line up with germline, which may come from a read error. The rearrangement joins TRBV6-1 to TRBJ1-2; 8 nucleotides match TRBD1. CDR3 size: 15 residues. Looked up from germline, CDR1 is MNHNS and CDR2 is SASEGT. The CDR3 DNA reads TGTGCCAGCAGGGAAGGACAGGGTTGGGGAACGGGCTACACCTTC. As protein: CASREGQGWGTGYTF.

The sample holds one count of this clone. This rearrangement joins TRBV2 to TRBJ2-7, with D perhaps TRBD2 (6 bases). Germline V gene data show CDR1 as SNHLY and CDR2 as FYNNEI. The CDR3 consists of 14 residues. The ends were cut back, 10 bases at V and 1 base at J, with 17 bases in the middle. The chain's CDR3 is CATRGGRDSYEQYF. Here the CDR3 DNA reads TGTGCCACCAGAGGAGGGCGGGATTCCTACGAGCAGTACTTC.

The genes are TRBV10-3 and TRBJ1-2; D is perhaps TRBD1 (5 bases). This CDR3 has 14 amino acids. The germline V and J ends were trimmed by 2 bases and 4 bases, with 11 bases remaining between them. Germline CDR1 ENHRY, CDR2 SYGVKD. The CDR3 DNA reads TGTGCCATCAGTGAGCCAGGACACGGCTATGGCTACACCTTC. Amino acids: CAISEPGHGYGYTF.

The rearrangement links TRBV27 to TRBJ2-2, with 12 bases fitting TRBD2. V was clipped by 5 bases and J by 1 base; unmatched bases: 8. Germline CDR1 is MNHEY and CDR2 is SMNVEV (reference sequence). This CDR3 is built from 18 residues. The CDR3 is CASSQEPGLAGNTGELFF. The CDR3 coding sequence is TGTGCCAGCAGTCAAGAACCGGGACTAGCGGGGAACACCGGGGAGCTGTTTTTT.

The rearrangement joins TRBV4-2 to TRBJ2-1, with a weak D call TRBD2 (8 bases). This CDR3 is 16 amino acids long. V was shortened by 5 bases and J by 3 bases, with 17 bases between the two germline ends. The V gene's germline CDR1 is LGHNA and CDR2 YNFKEQ. The CDR3 here is CASSARGRGDYNEQFF. In nucleotides, the CDR3 is TGTGCCAGCAGCGCAAGGGGGCGGGGGGACTACAATGAGCAGTTCTTC.

The chain has TRBV2 and TRBJ1-2; unclear D gene. The CDR3 spans 13 residues. Germline V lookup: CDR1 SNHLY, CDR2 FYNNEI. Between the trimmed V and J ends, which lost 1 base and 4 bases, there was a span of 7 bases. The CDR3 spells CASSEDSLYGYTF. The CDR3 region has the DNA TGTGCCAGCAGTGAAGACTCCCTCTATGGCTACACCTTC.

The gene calls are TRBV2 and TRBJ2-7, with D perhaps matching TRBD2 (6 bases). V was pared by 10 bases and J by 7 bases, with 26 bases between. The germline gives CDR1 SNHLY, CDR2 FYNNEI. CDR3 length: 15 residues. DNA of the CDR3: TGTGCCACCATTTGGAGGGGTGGCAGTGAGTGGGAGCAGTACTTC. Encoded protein: CATIWRGGSEWEQYF.

This clone was picked up a small number of times. The chain combines TRBV5-4 with TRBJ2-7; 10 nucleotides line up with TRBD1. Germline V gene data show CDR1 as SGHNT and CDR2 as YYREEE (reference sequence). There are 16 residues in the CDR3. V gave up 0 bases and J gave up 5 bases; unmatched junction bases: 8. The CDR3 DNA follows: TGTGCCAGCAGCTTGGCCGCAGGGGACAGGGGCCACGAGCAGTACTTC. Translated, it gives CASSLAAGDRGHEQYF.

The chain combines TRBV15 with TRBJ2-3, with D perhaps TRBD2 (6 bases). Germline V gene lookup returns CDR1 LNHNV and CDR2 YYDKDF (reference sequence). Trimming shortened V by 1 base and J by 4 bases, and 12 bases separated the two germline ends. This CDR3 comprises 15 residues. CDR3: CATSRGAGEADTQYF. CDR3 coding DNA: TGTGCCACCAGCAGAGGGGCCGGGGAGGCAGATACGCAGTATTTT.

The chain is built from TRBV6-6 and TRBJ1-1; D remains ambiguous. The V gene lost 4 bases and the J gene lost 10 bases, with 13 bases spanning the gap. The germline V gene encodes CDR1 MNHNY and CDR2 SVGAGI (reference sequence). CDR3 length equals 12 residues. The CDR3: CASSFVSERAFF. The CDR3 region has the DNA TGTGCCAGCAGTTTCGTGAGCGAAAGAGCTTTCTTT.